The rows below give T cell receptor beta chains drawn from one sample of a study of blood T cell repertoires in COVID-19. The data were produced by immunoSEQ multiplex PCR, yet TCRdb's version contains in-frame clones alone and is incomplete. This table holds under 150,000 clones, 80% found once. Sequences were obtained from peripheral blood. These TCRs come from a man between 65 and 80 years old with acute or convalescent COVID-19. The CDR3 runs from the conserved cysteine through the conserved F or W. Fields, in order: V gene, D gene, clone size, J gene, CDR3 DNA, CDR3 protein. A D gene is named only where the DNA matches it firmly. Size is omitted from some rows. Given values are once, few, many or a class for expanded clones.

TRBV3-1/TRBV3-2,TRBD1,.,TRBJ1-1,TGTGCCAGCAGCCTACCGGACAGGGACACTGAAGCTTTCTTT,CASSLPDRDTEAFF
TRBV6-1,.,.,TRBJ2-6,TGTGCCAGCAGTGAATGGGAGACAAGTGTCTCTGGGGCCAACGTCCTGACTTTC,CASSEWETSVSGANVLTF
TRBV28,TRBD1,few,TRBJ1-2,TGTGCCAGCAGTTCATCATACCGGGACAGGGGCCTCACCTTC,CASSSSYRDRGLTF
TRBV6-5,TRBD1,once,TRBJ2-2,TGTGCCAGCAGTTACTCGAGGGACAGGGCCAACGGGGAGCTGTTTTTT,CASSYSRDRANGELFF
TRBV18,.,.,TRBJ2-3,TGTGCCAGCTCACTCTACCCCACAGATACGCAGTATTTT,CASSLYPTDTQYF
TRBV19,.,.,TRBJ2-3,TGTGCCAGTAGCCGACAGGTGAGCACAGATACGCAGTATTTT,CASSRQVSTDTQYF
TRBV19,.,.,TRBJ2-7,TGTGCCAGTAGTATGGGGCCGTGGGATGGGGCAGGTCTCTACGAGCAGTACTTC,CASSMGPWDGAGLYEQYF
TRBV18,.,.,TRBJ1-3,TGTGCCAGCTCCCTCACAGGAGTCTCTGGAAACACCATATATTTT,CASSLTGVSGNTIYF
TRBV2,.,.,TRBJ1-1,TGTGCCACCCAGTCAGGGGTGGGCACTGAAGCTTTCTTT,CATQSGVGTEAFF
TRBV28,.,.,TRBJ1-2,TGTGCCAGCAGGTTATACCCCTCAGGGAATATCGGCTACACCTTC,CASRLYPSGNIGYTF
TRBV4-2,TRBD2,.,TRBJ2-5,TGTGCCAGCAGCCCCTGGCGGACTAGCGGGGCTCAAGAGACCCAGTACTTC,CASSPWRTSGAQETQYF
TRBV5-1,TRBD2,.,TRBJ2-5,TGCGCCAGCAGCTTACTAGCGGGGGGACAAGAGACCCAGTACTTC,CASSLLAGGQETQYF
TRBV28,TRBD1,.,TRBJ2-5,TGTGCCAGCAGTTTCAGGGACAGGCAAGAGACCCAGTACTTC,CASSFRDRQETQYF